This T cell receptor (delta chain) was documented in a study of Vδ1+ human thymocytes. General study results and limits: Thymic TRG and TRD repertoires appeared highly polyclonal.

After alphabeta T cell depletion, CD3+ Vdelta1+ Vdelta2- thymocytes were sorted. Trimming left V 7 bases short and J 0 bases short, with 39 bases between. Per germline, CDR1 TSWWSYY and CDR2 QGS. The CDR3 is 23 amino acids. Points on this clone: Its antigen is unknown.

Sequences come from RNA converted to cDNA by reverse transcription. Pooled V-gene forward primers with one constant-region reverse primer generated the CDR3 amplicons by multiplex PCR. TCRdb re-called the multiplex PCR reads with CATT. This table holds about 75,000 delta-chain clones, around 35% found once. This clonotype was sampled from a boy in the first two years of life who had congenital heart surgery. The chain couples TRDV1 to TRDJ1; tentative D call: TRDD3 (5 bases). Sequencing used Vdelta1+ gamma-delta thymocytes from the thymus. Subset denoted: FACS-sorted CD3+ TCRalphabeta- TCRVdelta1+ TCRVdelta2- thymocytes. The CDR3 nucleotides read TGTGCTCTTGACCCCGGGGGTTACTACGTTCGCGGGCTACGCGGGGACCACACCGATAAACTCATCTTT. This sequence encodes CALDPGGYYVRGLRGDHTDKLIF.